The rows below give T cell receptor beta chains drawn from one sample of a study of T cell changes during pregnancy in multiple sclerosis. Profiled with immunoSEQ multiplex PCR; TCRdb holds only in-frame clones, not every one. The sample holds 60,000 to 65,000 clones, about 90% seen once. This material consisted of peripheral blood, taken in the second trimester of pregnancy. The receptors derive from a female donor in good health, enrolled as a control in a pregnancy study. Both conserved end residues are part of each CDR3. A D gene is named only where the DNA matches it firmly. For some rows the clone size is stated as once, few or many, or as a class when expanded; others skip it.

>TRBV7-2|TRBJ2-6|18|.|.
TGTGCCAGCAGCTTGTGGGCAGTTAAAAGCTCTGGGGCCAACGTCCTGACTTTC
CASSLWAVKSSGANVLTF
>TRBV28|TRBJ2-1|14|.|.
TGTGCCAGCACCTCAAAGGGGATCCACAATGAGCAGTTCTTC
CASTSKGIHNEQFF
>TRBV19|TRBJ1-5|15|.|.
TGTGCCACCAGGACGCAGGGTTCTAGCAATCAGCCCCAGCATTTT
CATRTQGSSNQPQHF
>TRBV19|TRBJ1-4|13|.|TRBD1
TGTGCCAGTAGGAACAGGGGGCTTGAAAAACTGTTTTTT
CASRNRGLEKLFF
>TRBV5-5|TRBJ1-2|16|few|TRBD1
TGTGCCAGCAGCTTCCGAATCCCAGGGGGCGACTATGGCTACACCTTC
CASSFRIPGGDYGYTF
>TRBV10-3|TRBJ2-3|16|.|TRBD2
TGTGCCATCAGTGCGGGACTAGCGGGAGGGGCAGATACGCAGTATTTT
CAISAGLAGGADTQYF
>TRBV6-6|TRBJ2-1|13|once|TRBD1
TGTGCCAGCAGTCTGGACAGGGGGAAAGAGCAGTTCTTC
CASSLDRGKEQFF
>TRBV6-6|TRBJ1-2|12|once|.
TGTGCCAGCAGTTACTCGACGAGGCAGGGATACTTC
CASSYSTRQGYF
>TRBV5-6|TRBJ1-1|14|.|.
TGTGCCAGCAGCTATGACAGGCCGAACACTGAAGCTTTCTTT
CASSYDRPNTEAFF
>TRBV29-1|TRBJ1-1|17|.|.
TGCAGCGTTGAAGATCGGGAGGGGGGGGGTATACGGACTGAAGCTTTCTTT
CSVEDREGGGIRTEAFF
>TRBV13|TRBJ2-7|13|.|.
TGTGCCAGCAGCACAGGGACCATCTACGAGCAGTACTTC
CASSTGTIYEQYF
>TRBV14|TRBJ2-2|17|.|.
TGTGCCAGCAGCCGATCCCCAGCGGGCACGCTCACCGGGGAGCTGTTTTTT
CASSRSPAGTLTGELFF
>TRBV18|TRBJ1-6|17|.|TRBD1
TGTGCCAGCTCGCCGAGGGGGCCTTACTCCTATAATTCACCCCTCCACTTT
CASSPRGPYSYNSPLHF
>TRBV6-5|TRBJ2-5|15|.|.
TGTGCCAGCACCTCGAAGTGGGCTGGATTGGAGACCCAGTACTTC
CASTSKWAGLETQYF
>TRBV5-3|TRBJ2-1|16|.|TRBD2
TGTGCCAGAACCCTCCCCCGGGTAGCGGGTTACAATGAGCAGTTCTTC
CARTLPRVAGYNEQFF
>TRBV6-6|TRBJ1-1|13|.|.
TGTGCCAGCGGAGATTACGGGTCTCCTCGGGCTTTCTTT
CASGDYGSPRAFF
>TRBV2|TRBJ1-4|13|.|.
TGTGCCAGCAGTTTGATACAGTGGGAAAAACTGTTTTTT
CASSLIQWEKLFF
>TRBV29-1|TRBJ2-7|13|.|.
TGCAGCGTTGAAGACATTCGAGGGGGCGAGCAGTACTTC
CSVEDIRGGEQYF
>TRBV13|TRBJ1-6|18|few|.
TGTGCCAGCAGCTTAGGGCGGGGCAACTCGTTCGGGAATTCACCCCTCCACTTT
CASSLGRGNSFGNSPLHF
>TRBV25-1|TRBJ1-2|14|.|.
TGTGCCAGCAGTGAATATGGGGGGTCTTATGGCTACACCTTC
CASSEYGGSYGYTF
>TRBV28|TRBJ2-7|13|.|.
TGTGCCAGCAGATCCCCTGGCAAGTACGAGCAGTACTTC
CASRSPGKYEQYF
>TRBV2|TRBJ2-1|18|.|TRBD2
TGTGCCAGCAGTGAAGCAACACTAGCGGGTATAAGCGGCAATGAGCAGTTCTTC
CASSEATLAGISGNEQFF
>TRBV27|TRBJ2-2|16|.|TRBD1
TGTGCCAGCAGTTTGGGGGGTGGACAGGGGGGCGGGGAGCTGTTTTTT
CASSLGGGQGGGELFF
>TRBV2|TRBJ1-5|15|.|TRBD1
TGTGCCAGTACTGCGGACAGGGGGTCGGTACAGCCCCAGCATTTT
CASTADRGSVQPQHF
>TRBV14|TRBJ1-1|14|once|.
TGTGCCAGCAGCCCCCAGGGCCGGAACACTGAAGCTTTCTTT
CASSPQGRNTEAFF
>TRBV11-2|TRBJ2-1|16|.|TRBD1
TGTGCCAGCAGCTTATTTCCGACAGGGTCGTGGGGTGAGCAGTTCTTC
CASSLFPTGSWGEQFF
>TRBV11-1|TRBJ1-1|16|.|.
TGTGCCAGCAGCCGCCGCGGGGGGTCCTTGAACACTGAAGCTTTCTTT
CASSRRGGSLNTEAFF
>TRBV20-1|TRBJ1-1|10|.|.
TGCAGTGCCACCGGGGGAGAAGCTTTCTTT
CSATGGEAFF
>TRBV6-1|TRBJ2-2|15|.|TRBD2
TGTGCCAGCAGGCAAGCGGGGGCACTCACCGGGGAGCTGTTTTTT
CASRQAGALTGELFF